The rows below give T cell receptor beta chains drawn from one sample of a study of blood T cell repertoires in COVID-19. Clones were read by immunoSEQ multiplex PCR, and TCRdb kept only the in-frame ones, dropping some. The sample includes roughly 150,000 clones, about four fifths of them seen just once. The specimen sequenced was PBMCs or T cells enriched from blood (not recorded which). All receptors derive from a woman in her late teens or twenties who had been exposed to COVID-19. The CDR3 runs from the conserved cysteine through the conserved F or W. A D gene is named only where the DNA matches it firmly. The size entry is marked missing in some rows and otherwise reads once, few, many or a size class.

V gene	clone size	J gene	CDR3 length	D gene	CDR3 protein	CDR3 DNA
TRBV10-3	few	TRBJ2-2	16	TRBD2	CAISDPGGSGTGELFF	TGTGCCATCAGTGATCCCGGCGGGAGTGGAACCGGGGAGCTGTTTTTT
TRBV5-8	NA	TRBJ2-7	16	NA	CASSFPPGGGLYEQYF	TGTGCCAGCAGCTTCCCGCCAGGAGGGGGCTTATACGAGCAGTACTTC
TRBV10-1	NA	TRBJ1-1	15	TRBD1	CASSHGDSMNTEAFF	TGCGCCAGCAGCCATGGGGACAGTATGAACACTGAAGCTTTCTTT
TRBV27	NA	TRBJ2-1	11	NA	CASHKNNEQFF	TGTGCCAGTCACAAAAACAATGAGCAGTTCTTC
TRBV30	NA	TRBJ1-4	14	TRBD1	CAWSFGTGSEKLFF	TGTGCCTGGAGCTTTGGGACAGGGAGTGAAAAACTGTTTTTT
TRBV5-5	NA	TRBJ1-1	12	NA	CASSLDRTRAFF	TGTGCCAGCAGCTTGGACCGGACAAGAGCTTTCTTT
TRBV28	NA	TRBJ2-1	14	NA	CASRQVSGDNEQFF	TGTGCCAGCAGACAGGTATCGGGTGACAATGAGCAGTTCTTC
TRBV2	NA	TRBJ2-7	14	NA	CASSESGGTYEQYF	TGTGCCAGCAGTGAGAGCGGCGGGACCTACGAGCAGTACTTC
TRBV11-2	NA	TRBJ2-1	15	NA	CASSLVAYSYNEQFF	TGTGCCAGCAGCTTAGTGGCTTACTCCTACAATGAGCAGTTCTTC
TRBV7-9	NA	TRBJ2-2	12	NA	CASSQGVGGLFF	TGTGCCAGCAGCCAGGGGGTGGGAGGGCTGTTTTTT
TRBV27	NA	TRBJ2-3	13	NA	CASSFQNTDTQYF	TGTGCCAGCAGTTTCCAAAACACAGATACGCAGTATTTT
TRBV7-2	NA	TRBJ2-1	14	NA	CASRLGGVGNEQFF	TGTGCCAGCCGACTAGGGGGCGTAGGGAATGAGCAGTTCTTC
TRBV11-2	NA	TRBJ2-7	13	NA	CASSSSDSYEQYF	TGTGCCAGCAGCTCGTCGGACAGCTACGAGCAGTACTTC
TRBV18	NA	TRBJ2-7	14	TRBD1	CASSSGQGGYEQYF	TGTGCCAGCTCATCCGGACAGGGCGGCTACGAGCAGTACTTC
TRBV27	NA	TRBJ2-1	13	NA	CASSPAAYNEQFF	TGTGCCAGCAGTCCGGCGGCGTACAATGAGCAGTTCTTC
TRBV7-9	NA	TRBJ1-5	15	NA	CASSSSRVSNQPQHF	TGTGCCAGCAGCTCCAGCAGGGTTAGCAATCAGCCCCAGCATTTT
TRBV4-2	NA	TRBJ1-1	15	NA	CASSQDWAENTEAFF	TGTGCCAGCAGCCAAGATTGGGCAGAGAACACTGAAGCTTTCTTT
TRBV24-1	NA	TRBJ2-5	14	NA	CATSGRGSQETQYF	TGTGCCACCAGTGGTAGGGGCAGTCAAGAGACCCAGTACTTC
TRBV7-2	NA	TRBJ2-7	15	NA	CASRPATPEVYEQYF	TGTGCCAGCAGACCCGCTACCCCGGAGGTCTACGAGCAGTACTTC
TRBV6-1	NA	TRBJ1-6	15	NA	CASSEAWGSSSPLHF	TGTGCCAGCAGTGAAGCTTGGGGCAGCAGTTCACCCCTCCACTTT
TRBV4-2	few	TRBJ1-3	16	NA	CASSQGWQVSGNTIYF	TGTGCCAGCAGCCAAGGATGGCAGGTGTCTGGAAACACCATATATTTT
TRBV5-1	NA	TRBJ2-7	16	NA	CASSFTVPGQSYEQYF	TGCGCCAGCAGCTTTACAGTACCGGGACAATCCTACGAGCAGTACTTC